The clone carrying this T cell receptor (beta chain) was counted only a few times. The entry originates in a study of graft-versus-host responses after intestinal transplantation. The overall study: Grafts were multivisceral, liver-intestinal, or isolated intestinal.

Regarding the study as a whole: Peak circulating GvH clone levels were associated with early post-transplant HvG declines.

With some 200,000 irradiated, violet-dye-labeled stimulator cells, some 200,000 CFSE-labeled responder cells were plated. The reaction was completed, and proliferating CFSE-low CD3+CD4+ and CD3+CD8+ responders were then sorted. Clones were sequenced by immunoSEQ multiplex PCR, and TCRdb holds only the in-frame ones, with some missing. Of around 13,000 clones in the sample, more than 30% were seen once. This sample comprised alloreactive CD8+ T cells from a mixed lymphocyte reaction culture, obtained before intestinal transplant. The subset here: CFSE-low proliferating T cells sorted from approximately six-day pre-transplant mixed lymphocyte reaction (GvH or HvG direction). The receptor was isolated from a human patient who received an intestinal transplant.

The CDR3 spells CASPADRRGGRTDTQYF. The CDR3 bases are TGTGCCAGCCCCGCCGATCGGCGGGGGGGCAGAACAGATACGCAGTATTTT. V is TRBV2 and J is TRBJ2-3, with TRBD2 identical over 9 bases. From germline, CDR1 is SNHLY and CDR2 FYNNEI. This CDR3 comprises 17 residues. Trimming at V came to 8 bases and at J to 3 bases, leaving 15 bases not matched to a gene.